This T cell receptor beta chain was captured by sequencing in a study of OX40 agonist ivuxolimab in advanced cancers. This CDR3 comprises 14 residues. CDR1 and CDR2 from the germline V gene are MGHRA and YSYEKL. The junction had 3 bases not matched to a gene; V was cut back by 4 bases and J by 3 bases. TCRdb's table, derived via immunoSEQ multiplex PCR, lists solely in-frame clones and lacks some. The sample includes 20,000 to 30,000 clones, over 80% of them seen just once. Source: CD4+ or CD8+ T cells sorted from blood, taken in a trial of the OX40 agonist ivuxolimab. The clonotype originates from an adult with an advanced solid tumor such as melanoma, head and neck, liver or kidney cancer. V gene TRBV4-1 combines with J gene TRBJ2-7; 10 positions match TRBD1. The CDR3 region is CASSPTGGIYEQYF. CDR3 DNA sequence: TGCGCCAGCAGCCCGACAGGGGGCATCTACGAGCAGTACTTC.